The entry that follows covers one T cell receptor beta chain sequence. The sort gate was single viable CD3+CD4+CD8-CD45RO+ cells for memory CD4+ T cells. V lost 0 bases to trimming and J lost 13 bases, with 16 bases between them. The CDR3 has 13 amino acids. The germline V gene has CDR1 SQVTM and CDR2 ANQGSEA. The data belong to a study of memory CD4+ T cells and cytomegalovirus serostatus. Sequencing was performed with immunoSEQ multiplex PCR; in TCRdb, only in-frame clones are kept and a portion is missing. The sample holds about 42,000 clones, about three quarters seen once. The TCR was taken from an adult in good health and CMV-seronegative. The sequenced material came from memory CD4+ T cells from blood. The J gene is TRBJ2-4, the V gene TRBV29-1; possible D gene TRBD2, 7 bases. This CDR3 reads CSVEDAPGGGQYF. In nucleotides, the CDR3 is TGCAGCGTTGAAGATGCCCCGGGGGGCGGGCAGTACTTC.